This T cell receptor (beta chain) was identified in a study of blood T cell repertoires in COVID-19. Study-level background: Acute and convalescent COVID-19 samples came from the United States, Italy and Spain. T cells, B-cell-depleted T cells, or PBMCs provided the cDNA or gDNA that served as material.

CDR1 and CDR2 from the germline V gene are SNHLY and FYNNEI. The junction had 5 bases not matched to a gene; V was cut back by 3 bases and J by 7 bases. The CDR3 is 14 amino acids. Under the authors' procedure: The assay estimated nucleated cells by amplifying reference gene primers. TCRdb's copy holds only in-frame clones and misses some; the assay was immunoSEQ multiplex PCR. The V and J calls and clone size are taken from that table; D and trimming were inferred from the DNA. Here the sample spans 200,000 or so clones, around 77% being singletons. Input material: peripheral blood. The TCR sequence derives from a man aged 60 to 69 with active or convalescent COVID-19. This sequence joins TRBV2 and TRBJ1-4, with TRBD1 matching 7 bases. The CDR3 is CASSDDRVPEKLFF. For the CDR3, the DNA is TGTGCCAGCAGTGACGACAGGGTCCCTGAAAAACTGTTTTTT.